This paragraph reports one T cell receptor beta chain. Its antigen is currently unknown. This entry comes from a study of shared clonotypes between healthy human individuals. Study at large: Three plates were used per donor for CD4 naive, three for CD4 memory, two for CD8 naive and one for CD8 memory. General study points: Naive CD4 clonotype sharing across a handful of donors was 5% to 6%.

The CDR3 loop spans 15 amino acids. Germline-derived CDR1 and CDR2 are SGHTA and FQGTGA. V lost 4 bases and J lost 2; bases outside the gene matches: 5. It was CD45RO-negative cells, positively selected for CCR7, that made up naive CD8 cells, with terminally differentiated effector memory CD45RA+ cells excluded. Free of recent acute infections or vaccinations, the donors were healthy HIV-negative adults. Deep-level running was used for the assay. Profiling relied on immunoSEQ multiplex PCR, and the TCRdb table lists in-frame clones only, not all of them. Found here are about 2.2 million clones, 85% to 95% of them singletons; the top ten hold 1.5% to 2%.

The sequenced sample was naive CD8+ T cells from PBMCs. The sequence was collected from a man aged 18 to 29 in good health. Some clones in this sample may be carry-over from other donors' samples. The genes are TRBV7-3 and TRBJ2-7; TRBD1 matches 10 bases. The CDR3 loop is CASSSGTGVPYEQYF. The CDR3 coding sequence is TGTGCCAGCAGCTCTGGGACAGGGGTTCCCTACGAGCAGTACTTC. The variable domain in full, with the rest retrieved from reference TRBV7-3 and TRBJ2-7, is GAGVSQTPSNKVTEKGKYVELRCDPISGHTALYWYRQSLGQGPEFLIYFQGTGAADDSGLPNDRFFAVRPEGSVSTLKIQRTERGDSAVYLCASSSGTGVPYEQYFGPGTRLTVT.